The sequence of this T cell receptor (beta chain) was determined in a study of cytomegalovirus exposure and HLA in healthy donors. This clone was detected only a few times. Its antigen is not known. 60 Vbeta and 13 Jbeta primers were used in PCR. The repertoire was sequenced with immunoSEQ multiplex PCR; TCRdb's copy has only in-frame clones and lacks some. The sample has about 190,000 clones, about 86% seen once. Whole-study results and caveats: Later genetic work tied a missense DCLRE1C variant to beta-chain V and J trimming.

The sample taken for sequencing was PBMCs. The clonotype comes from a woman in her thirties in good health and CMV-seronegative.

CDR3 coding DNA: TGCAGCGTTGACACCCCCGCAGGCCAATTGAATGGCTACACCTTC. It translates to CSVDTPAGQLNGYTF. The genes are TRBV29-1 and TRBJ1-2; no clear D. Germline-derived CDR1 and CDR2 are SQVTM and ANQGSEA. V was cut by 3 bases and J by 6 bases, with 20 bases left in between. The CDR3 spans 15 residues.